The 21 T cell receptor beta chains presented below share a single source sample, sequenced in a study of cytomegalovirus exposure and HLA in healthy donors. The PCR contained 60 Vbeta and 13 Jbeta primers. Profiling relied on immunoSEQ multiplex PCR, and the TCRdb table lists in-frame clones only, not all of them. The sample includes 150,000 to 200,000 clones, roughly 87% of them seen just once. Sequencing input: PBMCs. The receptors shown here come from a girl in the first two years of life in good health and CMV-seronegative.

The CDR3 DNA is TGTGCCGGCCAACAGGGATCATATAATTCACCCCTCCACTTT. Protein sequence: CAGQQGSYNSPLHF. The chain employs TRBV6-6 and TRBJ1-6; D may be TRBD1 (6 bases). Germline CDR1 is MNHNY and CDR2 is SVGAGI (reference sequence). V shed 11 bases and J shed 4 bases, with 15 bases lying between them. The CDR3 consists of 14 residues.

The chain carries TRBV5-5 and TRBJ2-4, with TRBD1 matching 7 bases. CDR3 length: 19 amino acids. Germline CDR1 is SGHKS and CDR2 is YYEKEE (reference sequence). V was pared by 4 bases and J by 1 base, with 17 bases of the junction left unmatched. The CDR3 spells CASSPLGTGVPRAKNIQYF. The CDR3 coding sequence is TGTGCCAGCAGCCCCCTCGGAACAGGGGTTCCTAGGGCCAAAAACATTCAGTACTTC.

The V and J genes are TRBV19 and TRBJ1-1, with TRBD1 identical over 9 bases. Per the germline V gene, CDR1 is LNHDA and CDR2 is SQIVND (reference sequence). This CDR3 has 18 amino acids. After removal of 4 bases from V and 1 base from J, the junction contained 13 bases not matched to a gene. CDR3 nucleotides: TGTGCCAGTAGTAAGGGACAGGGCGAGTCTCGGCGGAACACTGAAGCTTTCTTT. As protein: CASSKGQGESRRNTEAFF.

This CDR3 reads CASSPGRQGYSPLHF. DNA for the CDR3: TGTGCCAGCTCACCAGGCAGACAGGGTTATTCACCCCTCCACTTT. The genes are TRBV18 and TRBJ1-6; 7 nucleotides agree with TRBD1. The trim removed 2 bases at V and 8 bases at J, leaving 6 bases unmatched. CDR1 and CDR2 from the germline V gene are KGHSH and LQKENI. CDR3 size: 15 residues.

The rearrangement links TRBV10-1 to TRBJ2-5; TRBD2 matches 7 bases. Germline V gene sequence: CDR1 WNHNN, CDR2 SYGVQD (reference sequence). The CDR3 is made up of 16 amino acids. V dropped 0 bases and J dropped 5; count of bases not matched to a gene: 9. The CDR3 sequence is CASSESSSGAGETQYF. For the CDR3, the DNA is TGCGCCAGCAGTGAGTCTTCTAGCGGAGCGGGGGAGACCCAGTACTTC.

This rearrangement joins TRBV7-9 to TRBJ2-3; 8 bases match TRBD2. The CDR3 consists of 15 residues. The germline gives CDR1 SEHNR, CDR2 FQNEAQ (reference sequence). Unmatched junction bases numbered 4, after V lost 2 bases and J lost 3 bases. DNA of the CDR3: TGTGCCAGCAGCTTACTGGGACTAGAAACAGATACGCAGTATTTT. Protein product: CASSLLGLETDTQYF. Variable domain in full (rest from reference TRBV7-9 and TRBJ2-3): DTGVSQNPRHKITKRGQNVTFRCDPISEHNRLYWYRQTLGQGPEFLTYFQNEAQLEKSRLLSDRFSAERPKGSFSTLEIQRTEQGDSAMYLCASSLLGLETDTQYFGPGTRLTVL.

The gene calls are TRBV4-2 and TRBJ2-5; TRBD2 aligns across 9 bases. TRBJ2-7 explains the end of the DNA better; the J call may be wrong. This CDR3 spans 16 amino acids. CDR1 and CDR2 (germline): LGHNA, YNFKEQ. The chain's CDR3 is CASSQSVQAGGYEQYF. CDR3 coding DNA: TGTGCCAGCAGCCAGTCAGTTCAAGCGGGGGGCTACGAGCAGTACTTC.

The chain combines TRBV2 with TRBJ2-7; TRBD1 matches at 7 bases. Trimming took 6 bases from V and 1 from J; bases not matched to a gene: 3. This CDR3 spans 13 amino acids. Germline V gene data show CDR1 as SNHLY and CDR2 as FYNNEI. CDR3 in amino acids: CASSGTASYEQYF. The CDR3 DNA reads TGTGCCAGCAGCGGGACAGCTTCCTACGAGCAGTACTTC.

The CDR3 protein is CASRGTGRSYEQYF. The CDR3 DNA follows: TGTGCCAGCCGGGGGACAGGGCGTTCCTACGAGCAGTACTTC. V gene TRBV19 combines with J gene TRBJ2-7; 9 bases are shared with TRBD1. The germline V gene has CDR1 LNHDA and CDR2 SQIVND (reference sequence). V was clipped by 9 bases and J by 1 base; unmatched bases: 7. This CDR3 is built from 14 residues.

This chain links TRBV25-1 with TRBJ2-3; TRBD2 might be the D (5 bases). The length of the CDR3 is 16 residues. Trimming stripped 3 bases from V and 2 bases from J, with 15 bases between. The V gene's germline CDR1 is MGHDK and CDR2 SYGVNS. The DNA for the CDR3 is TGTGCCAGCAGTGACCCTTTAGCGATTGCCACAGATACGCAGTATTTT. Its translation is CASSDPLAIATDTQYF.

The chain couples TRBV29-1 to TRBJ1-2, with a possible D match to TRBD1 (5 bases). Looked up from germline, CDR1 is SQVTM and CDR2 is ANQGSEA. The CDR3 extends over 13 amino acids. V was cut by 4 bases and J by 0 bases, with 9 bases left in between. The CDR3 here is CSVVGGSNYGYTF. As DNA, the CDR3 is TGCAGCGTTGTGGGGGGGTCTAACTATGGCTACACCTTC.

The chain couples TRBV19 to TRBJ1-6; tentative D call: TRBD1 (5 bases). Trimming took off 5 bases at V and 8 bases at J, with 10 bases between the two ends. This CDR3 has 13 amino acids. From germline, CDR1 is LNHDA and CDR2 SQIVND (reference sequence). The CDR3 nucleotides read TGTGCCAGTAGTGTTGGCAGGGATTCACCCCTCCACTTT. Translation gives CASSVGRDSPLHF.

V usage is TRBV9 and J usage is TRBJ2-5; D might be TRBD1 (6 bases). Germline assignment: CDR1 SGDLS and CDR2 YYNGEE. CDR3 length: 14 residues. Deletions cut 0 bases from V and 2 bases from J, with 8 bases between. The CDR3 protein is CASSVGTEQETQYF. CDR3 nucleotides: TGTGCCAGCAGCGTAGGGACAGAACAAGAGACCCAGTACTTC.

The chain is built from TRBV15 and TRBJ1-4; 7 bases map to TRBD1. V was clipped by 3 bases and J by 4 bases; unmatched bases: 5. The germline CDR1 and CDR2 sequences are LNHNV and YYDKDF (reference sequence). This CDR3 contains 15 residues. The CDR3 region has the DNA TGTGCCACCAGCAGGGCGGGACAGATTAATGAAAAACTGTTTTTT. This codes for CATSRAGQINEKLFF.

This chain uses TRBV7-9 with TRBJ2-6; 10 bases align to TRBD1. The CDR3 is 17 residues long. With V trimmed by 4 bases and J by 6 bases, 9 bases remained unmatched. CDR1 SEHNR and CDR2 FQNEAQ come from the germline V gene (reference sequence). The CDR3 DNA is TGTGCCAGCAGCTGGGGACAGGGGATCGGGATGGCCAACGTCCTGACTTTC. This encodes CASSWGQGIGMANVLTF.

The rearrangement joins TRBV29-1 to TRBJ2-2; 8 bases fit TRBD2. The trim removed 2 bases at V and 3 bases at J, leaving 5 bases unmatched. CDR1 is SQVTM and CDR2 is ANQGSEA in the germline V gene. The CDR3 consists of 15 residues. This CDR3 is CSVEQAGDYTGELFF. CDR3 nucleotide sequence: TGCAGCGTTGAACAAGCGGGAGATTACACCGGGGAGCTGTTTTTT.

The chain has TRBV4-1 and TRBJ2-1; D uncertain. V lost 6 bases and J 9 bases, leaving 9 bases between the germline ends. Germline V lookup: CDR1 MGHRA, CDR2 YSYEKL. The CDR3 is made up of 11 amino acids. The CDR3 DNA reads TGCGCCAGCAGTAGCATCTCTGAGCAGTTCTTC. Protein: CASSSISEQFF.

The genes are TRBV4-1 and TRBJ1-3; possible D gene TRBD1, 6 bases. The CDR3 is made up of 15 amino acids. The V gene's germline CDR1 is MGHRA and CDR2 YSYEKL. V lost 4 bases and J lost 0, with 10 bases in between. CDR3 sequence: CASSLGQNSGNTIYF. The CDR3 region has the DNA TGCGCCAGCAGCCTCGGACAGAACTCTGGAAACACCATATATTTT.

CDR3 DNA sequence: TGTGCCAGCAGCTTTGACCCGACAGAAAATAATTCACCCCTCCACTTT. Translating it yields CASSFDPTENNSPLHF. The chain couples TRBV13 to TRBJ1-6; maybe TRBD1 (5 bases). This CDR3 has 16 amino acids. V was pared by 3 bases and J by 5 bases, with 14 bases between. Germline-derived CDR1 and CDR2 are PRHDT and FYEKMQ (reference sequence).

The J gene is TRBJ2-7, the V gene TRBV7-2; 8 nucleotides align to TRBD1. Germline V gene sequence: CDR1 SGHTA, CDR2 FQGNSA. The CDR3 is 14 residues long. The trim removed 6 bases at V and 5 bases at J, leaving 9 bases unmatched. The CDR3 DNA follows: TGTGCCAGCAGTTATATAGCAGGGGGCCACGAGCAGTACTTC. Protein sequence: CASSYIAGGHEQYF.

This chain links TRBV29-1 with TRBJ2-4; perhaps TRBD2 as D (5 bases). The CDR3 has 14 amino acids. The germline V gene has CDR1 SQVTM and CDR2 ANQGSEA. With 4 bases removed from V and 0 bases from J, the gap between germline ends came to 10 bases. The CDR3 coding sequence is TGCAGCGTTGTAATCGGACTAGCCAAAAACATTCAGTACTTC. Amino acid sequence: CSVVIGLAKNIQYF.